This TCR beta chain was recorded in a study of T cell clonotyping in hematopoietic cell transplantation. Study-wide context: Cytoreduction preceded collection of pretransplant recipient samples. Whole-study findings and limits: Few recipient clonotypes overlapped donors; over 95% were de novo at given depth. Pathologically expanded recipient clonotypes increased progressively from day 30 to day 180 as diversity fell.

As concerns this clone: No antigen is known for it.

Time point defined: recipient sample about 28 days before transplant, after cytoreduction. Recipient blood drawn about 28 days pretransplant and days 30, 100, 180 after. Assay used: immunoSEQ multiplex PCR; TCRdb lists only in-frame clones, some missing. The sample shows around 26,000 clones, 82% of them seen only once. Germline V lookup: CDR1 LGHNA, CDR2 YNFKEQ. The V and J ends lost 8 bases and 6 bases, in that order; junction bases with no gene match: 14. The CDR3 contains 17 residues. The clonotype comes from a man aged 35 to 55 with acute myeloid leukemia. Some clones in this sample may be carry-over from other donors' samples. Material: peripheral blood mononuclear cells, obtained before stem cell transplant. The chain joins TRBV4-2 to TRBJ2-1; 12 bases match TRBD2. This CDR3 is CASGHPSTSGGSNEQFF. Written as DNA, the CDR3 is TGTGCCAGCGGACACCCCTCGACTAGCGGGGGATCCAATGAGCAGTTCTTC.